Each of the 9 T cell receptor beta chains below was sequenced from the same sample in a study of T-cell memory formation after mild COVID-19. In TCRdb, the 5' RACE reads were re-called with MiXCR into one record per CDR3 protein. The sample has 140,000 to 150,000 distinct CDR3 sequences, roughly a quarter seen once. Sequencing was carried out using PBMCs or a T cell subset sorted from them (not recorded which). All receptors come from an adult woman who had mild COVID-19 (a few samples of this study predate the infection). Cell type and time point are not known.

This clonotype was detected a few times. The chain employs TRBV7-2 and TRBJ2-2; D is possibly TRBD1 (8 bases). CDR1 and CDR2 (germline): SGHTA, FQGNSA. The CDR3 length is 15 residues. Trimming removed 5 bases from V and 6 bases from J, with 16 bases in between. The CDR3 here is CASSVRQGRAGELFF. In DNA, the CDR3 is TGTGCCAGCAGCGTCAGACAGGGGAGGGCCGGGGAGCTGTTTTTT. The full variable domain, its missing parts supplied by reference TRBV7-2 and TRBJ2-2, is GAGVSQSPSNKVTEKGKDVELRCDPISGHTALYWYRQSLGQGLEFLIYFQGNSAPDKSGLPSDRFSAERTGGSVSTLTIQRTQQEDSAVYLCASSVRQGRAGELFFGEGSRLTVL.

V gene TRBV7-7 combines with J gene TRBJ2-6; D is unclear. The CDR3 extends over 14 amino acids. Germline CDR1 is SSHAT and CDR2 is FNYEAQ (reference sequence). The germline V and J ends were trimmed by 3 bases and 1 base, with 4 bases remaining between them. CDR3 nucleotide sequence: TGTGCCAGCAGCTTGGGGTCTGGGGCCAACGTCCTGACTTTC. It is translated as CASSLGSGANVLTF. Full variable domain (missing parts from reference TRBV7-7 and TRBJ2-6): GAGVSQSPRYKVTKRGQDVTLRCDPISSHATLYWYQQALGQGPEFLTYFNYEAQPDKSGLPSDRFSAERPEGSISTLTIQRTEQRDSAMYRCASSLGSGANVLTFGAGSRLTVL.

The chain couples TRBV7-9 to TRBJ2-1, with unresolved D. This CDR3 comprises 16 residues. Between the trimmed V and J ends, which lost 5 bases and 5 bases, there was a span of 19 bases. Per germline, CDR1 SEHNR and CDR2 FQNEAQ (reference sequence). The CDR3 is CASSPKFPIGNNEQFF. The CDR3 nucleotides read TGTGCCAGCAGCCCGAAGTTCCCGATAGGTAACAATGAGCAGTTCTTC.

This clonotype occurred a few times. V is TRBV7-9 and J is TRBJ2-7, with D unresolved. Germline V lookup: CDR1 SEHNR, CDR2 FQNEAQ (reference sequence). The CDR3 spans 14 residues. The germline V and J ends were trimmed by 2 bases and 3 bases, with 11 bases remaining between them. CDR3 sequence (DNA): TGTGCCAGCAGCTTATCAATAGGGAACTACGAGCAGTACTTC. Translated, it gives CASSLSIGNYEQYF.

This clonotype was recorded a few times. V gene TRBV6-5 combines with J gene TRBJ1-4, with 7 bases fitting TRBD1. Germline V gene sequence: CDR1 MNHEY, CDR2 SVGAGI. V gave up 2 bases and J gave up 8 bases; unmatched junction bases: 8. The CDR3 covers 15 residues. The CDR3 nucleotides read TGTGCCAGCAGTTACCGGGACAGTTGGGGGGAAAAACTGTTTTTT. Translated, it gives CASSYRDSWGEKLFF.

This clonotype turned up a few times. The chain is built from TRBV3-1 and TRBJ1-2; D is undetermined. Germline V gene sequence: CDR1 LGHDT, CDR2 YNNKEL (reference sequence). V dropped 3 bases and J dropped 1 base, with 9 bases sitting between them. The CDR3 consists of 14 residues. Here the CDR3 reads CASSHAGINYGYTF. In nucleotides, the CDR3 is TGTGCCAGCAGCCACGCGGGGATTAACTATGGCTACACCTTC.

CDR3 DNA: TGTGCCACCAGCAGAGGACAGGAGAATTCACCCCTCCACTTT. Its translation: CATSRGQENSPLHF. V is TRBV15 and J is TRBJ1-6; D possibly corresponds to TRBD1 (6 bases). V lost 1 base and J lost 7, with 8 bases in between. The CDR3 is made up of 14 amino acids. CDR1 and CDR2 (germline): LNHNV, YYDKDF (reference sequence).

The CDR3 here is CASSLPSGGPSTDTQYF. The CDR3 DNA reads TGTGCCAGCAGCTTGCCTAGCGGGGGGCCAAGCACAGATACGCAGTATTTT. The gene calls are TRBV7-2 and TRBJ2-3; the match to TRBD2 covers 11 bases. This CDR3 is built from 17 residues. Germline V lookup: CDR1 SGHTA, CDR2 FQGNSA. Unmatched junction bases numbered 5, after V lost 3 bases and J lost 0 bases.

V is TRBV12-3 or TRBV12-4 and J is TRBJ1-5; 8 nucleotides agree with TRBD1. The V segment lost 3 bases and the J segment 5 bases; nucleotides outside the gene matches: 3. The CDR3 is made up of 14 amino acids. The CDR3 DNA reads as TGTGCCAGCAGTTTGACACAGGGGGATCAGCCCCAGCATTTT. It translates to CASSLTQGDQPQHF.